A selection of T cell receptor beta chains follows, all from one sample in a study of cytomegalovirus exposure and HLA in healthy donors. Only in-frame clones appear in the TCRdb table, and some are missing; sequencing was by immunoSEQ multiplex PCR. The table records around 150,000 clones, 79% of them present only once. Sequencing was performed on PBMCs. The receptors stem from a man aged 35-49 years in good health and CMV-seropositive. Each CDR3 is given with its conserved first and last residue. Fields, in order: V gene, CDR3 length, J gene, D gene, clone size, CDR3 protein, CDR3 DNA. The D gene is left open where the match is weak. Size tells how often a clone was seen (once, few, many) or the class of an expanded clone, and some rows leave it out.

>TRBV5-8|13|TRBJ2-7|TRBD1|few
CASSRDRRYEQYF
TGTGCCAGCAGTAGGGACAGGCGCTACGAGCAGTACTTC
>TRBV2|14|TRBJ1-1|TRBD1|-
CASIGDRRNTEAFF
TGTGCCAGCATCGGGGACAGGCGGAACACTGAAGCTTTCTTT
>TRBV10-1|14|TRBJ2-7|-|-
CASTPRAGSYEQYF
TGCGCCAGCACCCCTAGGGCAGGGTCCTACGAGCAGTACTTC
>TRBV2|13|TRBJ1-1|-|-
CASSASTGTEAFF
TGTGCCAGCAGCGCCTCAACAGGAACTGAAGCTTTCTTT
>TRBV7-9|18|TRBJ2-1|TRBD2|-
CASRPRRLAGGPYNEQFF
TGTGCCAGCAGACCCCGACGACTAGCGGGAGGGCCCTACAATGAGCAGTTCTTC
>TRBV5-1|15|TRBJ1-1|TRBD1|-
CASSSMGQLNTEAFF
TGCGCCAGCAGCTCGATGGGACAGCTGAACACTGAAGCTTTCTTT
>TRBV9|16|TRBJ2-2|-|-
CASSQRGHPNTGELFF
TGTGCCAGCAGCCAGCGAGGACATCCGAACACCGGGGAGCTGTTTTTT
>TRBV9|14|TRBJ2-1|-|-
CASSVESRVDEQFF
TGTGCCAGCAGCGTAGAGAGTAGAGTGGATGAGCAGTTCTTC
>TRBV5-1|13|TRBJ1-1|-|-
CASSSAQGQEAFF
TGCGCCAGCAGCTCCGCCCAAGGACAGGAAGCTTTCTTT
>TRBV4-2|13|TRBJ2-5|-|-
CASSQGGLETQYF
TGTGCCAGCAGCCAAGGTGGGCTAGAGACCCAGTACTTC
>TRBV9|15|TRBJ1-5|-|-
CASSAEAASNQPQHF
TGTGCCAGCAGCGCCGAGGCCGCTAGCAATCAGCCCCAGCATTTT
>TRBV7-9|16|TRBJ1-1|-|-
CASSLPKDSLNTEAFF
TGTGCCAGCAGCTTACCCAAGGACAGTTTGAACACTGAAGCTTTCTTT
>TRBV19|15|TRBJ2-1|TRBD2|-
CASSMASGRAGEQFF
TGTGCCAGTAGTATGGCTAGCGGGAGGGCCGGTGAGCAGTTCTTC
>TRBV5-8|15|TRBJ2-7|TRBD1|-
CASSADTGGRDEQYF
TGTGCCAGCAGCGCAGACACAGGGGGACGCGACGAGCAGTACTTC
>TRBV30|13|TRBJ1-4|-|few
CAWSGQSGEKLFF
TGTGCCTGGAGTGGACAGTCGGGTGAAAAACTGTTTTTT
>TRBV5-1|13|TRBJ1-1|-|-
CASSSTVNTEAFF
TGCGCCAGCAGCTCGACAGTTAACACTGAAGCTTTCTTT
>TRBV5-6|13|TRBJ2-1|-|-
CASSPRGGAVQFF
TGTGCCAGCAGCCCGCGTGGAGGAGCGGTGCAGTTCTTC
>TRBV30|18|TRBJ2-1|TRBD2|-
CAWSSLGTSGMSYNEQFF
TGTGCCTGGAGCTCCTTGGGGACTAGCGGGATGTCCTACAATGAGCAGTTCTTC
>TRBV9|15|TRBJ2-5|-|-
CASSVATYRGETQYF
TGTGCCAGCAGCGTAGCGACTTACCGGGGGGAGACCCAGTACTTC
>TRBV29-1|15|TRBJ2-3|-|-
CSVDQGPARTDTQYF
TGCAGCGTTGATCAGGGGCCTGCACGCACAGATACGCAGTATTTT
>TRBV7-2|15|TRBJ2-2|TRBD1|-
CASSRDRGSAGELFF
TGTGCCAGCAGCCGTGACAGGGGGTCGGCCGGGGAGCTGTTTTTT
>TRBV18|15|TRBJ1-4|-|-
CASSPLRESNEKLFF
TGTGCCAGCTCACCCCTGAGGGAGTCTAATGAAAAACTGTTTTTT
>TRBV11-2|14|TRBJ1-1|-|-
CASSLGGLGTEAFF
TGTGCCAGCAGCTTAGGGGGCTTGGGCACTGAAGCTTTCTTT
>TRBV6-1|15|TRBJ2-7|-|-
CASSEGQGTIYEQYF
TGTGCCAGCAGTGAAGGGCAGGGGACCATCTACGAGCAGTACTTC
>TRBV7-8|17|TRBJ1-5|TRBD1|-
CASSLVGGGQVNQPQHF
TGTGCCAGCAGCTTAGTAGGAGGGGGACAGGTTAATCAGCCCCAGCATTTT
>TRBV18|16|TRBJ1-5|TRBD1|-
CASSPTGQGAQQPQHF
TGTGCCAGCTCACCGACCGGACAGGGGGCGCAGCAGCCCCAGCATTTT
>TRBV6-5|15|TRBJ1-3|-|-
CASSYSYGFGNTIYF
TGTGCCAGCAGTTACTCGTACGGGTTTGGAAACACCATATATTTT
>TRBV5-1|15|TRBJ2-1|TRBD1|-
CASSLAPGQVNEQFF
TGCGCCAGCAGCTTGGCCCCGGGACAGGTAAATGAGCAGTTCTTC
>TRBV4-1|15|TRBJ1-2|-|once
CASSPGQGGDYGYTF
TGCGCCAGCAGCCCTGGGCAGGGTGGGGACTATGGCTACACCTTC